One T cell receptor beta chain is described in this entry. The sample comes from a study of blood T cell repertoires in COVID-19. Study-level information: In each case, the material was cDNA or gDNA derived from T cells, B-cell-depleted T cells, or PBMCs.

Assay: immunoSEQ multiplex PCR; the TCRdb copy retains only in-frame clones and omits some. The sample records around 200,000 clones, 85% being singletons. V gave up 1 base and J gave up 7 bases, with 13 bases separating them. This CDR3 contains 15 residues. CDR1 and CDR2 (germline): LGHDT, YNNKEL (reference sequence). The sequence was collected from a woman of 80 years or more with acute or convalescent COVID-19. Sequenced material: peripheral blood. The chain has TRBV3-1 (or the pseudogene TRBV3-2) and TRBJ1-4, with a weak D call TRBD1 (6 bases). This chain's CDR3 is CASSQGGQGPEKLFF. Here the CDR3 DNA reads TGTGCCAGCAGCCAAGGGGGCCAGGGGCCTGAAAAACTGTTTTTT.